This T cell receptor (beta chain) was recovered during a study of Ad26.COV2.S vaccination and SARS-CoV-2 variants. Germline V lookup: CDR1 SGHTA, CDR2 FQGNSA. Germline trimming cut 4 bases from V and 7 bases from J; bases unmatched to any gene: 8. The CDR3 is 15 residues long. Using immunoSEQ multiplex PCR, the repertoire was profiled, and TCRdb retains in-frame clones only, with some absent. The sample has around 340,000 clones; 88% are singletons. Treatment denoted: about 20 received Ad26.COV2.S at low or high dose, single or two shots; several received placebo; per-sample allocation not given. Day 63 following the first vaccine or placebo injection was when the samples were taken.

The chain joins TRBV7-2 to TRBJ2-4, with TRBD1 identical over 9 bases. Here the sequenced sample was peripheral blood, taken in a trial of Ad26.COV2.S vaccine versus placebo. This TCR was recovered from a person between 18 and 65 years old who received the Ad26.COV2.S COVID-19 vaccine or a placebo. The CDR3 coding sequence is TGTGCCAGCAGCTCACGCACAGGGGGCTGGAACATTCAGTACTTC. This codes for CASSSRTGGWNIQYF.